This TCR beta chain was sequenced for a study of blood T cell repertoires in COVID-19. At the level of the study: Collection of acute and convalescent COVID-19 samples took place in the United States, Italy and Spain. Sample material is recorded as cDNA or gDNA derived from T cells, B-cell-depleted T cells, or PBMCs.

There are 14 residues in the CDR3. The ends lost 4 bases at V and 3 bases at J; junction bases unmatched: 5. The germline CDR1 and CDR2 sequences are KGHSH and LQKENI. Original processing notes: Nucleated cell counts were estimated from reference gene primer amplification. TCRdb keeps only in-frame clones here, not all; method: immunoSEQ multiplex PCR. Clonal size and the V and J genes are those of that table, whereas D and trimming came from the DNA. The data show 130,000 or so clones, around four fifths seen once. The sample comprised peripheral blood. This TCR was sampled from a man older than 75 with acute or convalescent COVID-19. V and J are TRBV18 and TRBJ2-5, with 7 bases fitting TRBD1. CDR3 nucleotide sequence: TGTGCCAGCTCACTCGCCGGGACAGAAGAGACCCAGTACTTC. It yields the protein CASSLAGTEETQYF.